The text below deals with one TCR beta chain. The source of the sample is a study of T cell clones after liver transplantation. The protocol was immunoSEQ multiplex PCR, while the TCRdb copy is restricted to in-frame clones and leaves out a portion. The repertoire consists of about 51,000 clones, with roughly 71% occurring once and the leading ten covering over 9.5%. Thawed unstimulated PBMCs were FACS-sorted by CD3, CD4 and CD8 into two populations. The sample consisted of CD4+ T cells from blood, taken more than 53 months after liver transplant. The TCR sequence derives from a human patient who received a liver transplant. A share of the T cells may be of graft donor origin.

The CDR3 DNA reads as TGTGCCAGCAGTTTCCGGGGAGGGCAGCCCCAGCATTTT. It is translated as CASSFRGGQPQHF. The chain carries TRBV28 and TRBJ1-5; D gene unclear. V lost 3 bases and J lost 7, with 10 bases in between. Germline loops: CDR1 MDHEN, CDR2 SYDVKM. The CDR3 is made up of 13 amino acids.